Presented here are 9 T cell receptor beta chains from one specimen sequenced in a study of regulatory T cells in long-lasting Graves disease. In building TCR beta libraries, iRepertoire HTBI primers were used together with Arm-PCR of CDR3 regions. TCRdb independently ran MiXCR on the multiplex PCR reads; one entry per CDR3 protein. The table records about 460,000 distinct CDR3 sequences, 14% of them present only once. The time point is: newly diagnosed GD, antithyroid drugs for less than 3 months. Following extraction of RNA from PBMCs, that RNA was used to make the TCR library. The sample was also linked to a second study, of T cells in Graves' hyperthyroidism and ophthalmopathy.

This specimen consisted of peripheral blood mononuclear cells (PBMCs), obtained at new diagnosis, from a patient treated with antithyroid drugs. All receptors derive from a woman aged 45-60 years with Graves disease.

The chain couples TRBV3-1 to TRBJ2-3; the match to TRBD1 covers 10 bases. The CDR3 contains 16 residues. From germline, CDR1 is LGHDT and CDR2 YNNKEL (reference sequence). J lost 3 bases, V lost 4 bases, and 7 bases had no gene match. CDR3 residues: CASSPEPGQGTDTQYF. The CDR3 nucleotides read TGTGCCAGCAGCCCAGAGCCGGGACAGGGGACAGATACGCAGTATTTT.

This clonotype was counted at least ten times. The gene calls are TRBV7-9 and TRBJ2-7; 11 bases line up with TRBD2. This CDR3 is 16 amino acids long. Trimming took 5 bases from V and 2 from J; bases not matched to a gene: 8. The germline V gene has CDR1 SEHNR and CDR2 FQNEAQ (reference sequence). CDR3 residues: CASSKATSGNPYEQYF. CDR3 in DNA: TGTGCCAGCAGCAAAGCGACTAGCGGGAATCCCTACGAGCAGTACTTC.

A remark on this clonotype: A read error is likely, as this CDR3 ends without the conserved phenylalanine or tryptophan. This sequence joins TRBV5-5 and TRBJ1-1; unclear D gene. The germline CDR1 and CDR2 sequences are SGHKS and YYEKEE (reference sequence). The V gene lost 0 bases and the J gene lost 8 bases, with 5 bases spanning the gap. The length of the CDR3 is 11 residues. CDR3 DNA: TGTGCCAGCAGCTTGGGAGCCGAAGCTTTCTCT. Translating it yields CASSLGAEAFS.

The V gene is TRBV9, the J gene TRBJ1-5; unclear D gene. Germline V gene data show CDR1 as SGDLS and CDR2 as YYNGEE. V dropped 3 bases and J dropped 1 base, with 11 bases sitting between them. The CDR3 runs to 15 residues. The CDR3 loop is CASSATGVSNQPQHF. CDR3 bases: TGTGCCAGCAGCGCGACCGGAGTGAGCAATCAGCCCCAGCATTTT.

This clonotype has ten or more counts. The J gene is TRBJ2-7, the V gene TRBV7-8; a weak D match, TRBD1 (6 bases). V lost 4 bases, J lost 6 bases, and 19 bases lay in between. There are 15 residues in the CDR3. Germline values: CDR1 SGHVS, CDR2 FQNEAQ. The CDR3 DNA follows: TGTGCCAGCAGCTCTACGGGACAAACCCTACGCGAGCAGTACTTC. Amino acid sequence: CASSSTGQTLREQYF.

There are many counts of this clonotype. The rearrangement links TRBV4-1 to TRBJ1-2; TRBD1 agrees at 9 bases. CDR1 is MGHRA and CDR2 is YSYEKL in the germline V gene. The CDR3 loop spans 17 amino acids. V lost 1 base, J lost 6 bases, and 12 bases stayed unmatched. The CDR3 nucleotides read TGCGCCAGCAGCCAAGGGAACAGGGGGCAGGGCTATAATGGCTACACCTTC. Its protein is CASSQGNRGQGYNGYTF.

This chain links TRBV7-2 with TRBJ2-7; 9 bases agree with TRBD2. Germline CDR1 reads SGHTA; CDR2 reads FQGNSA. Trimming cost V 1 base and J 3 bases; bases outside gene matches: 4. The CDR3 length is 15 residues. The CDR3 spells CASSLVAGEYYEQYF. The CDR3 DNA sequence: TGTGCCAGCAGCTTAGTAGCGGGGGAGTACTACGAGCAGTACTTC. Combining the CDR3 with reference TRBV7-2 and TRBJ2-7 gives the whole variable domain GAGVSQSPSNKVTEKGKDVELRCDPISGHTALYWYRQSLGQGLEFLIYFQGNSAPDKSGLPSDRFSAERTGGSVSTLTIQRTQQEDSAVYLCASSLVAGEYYEQYFGPGTRLTVT.

This clonotype was detected many times. The V call is TRBV6-5, the J call TRBJ1-1; weak D call: TRBD1 (5 bases). The germline gives CDR1 MNHEY, CDR2 SVGAGI. The CDR3 is made up of 15 amino acids. V gave up 0 bases and J gave up 3 bases, with 11 bases separating them. For the CDR3, the DNA is TGTGCCAGCAGTTACTCGCCCAGGGTAGACACTGAAGCTTTCTTT. Protein: CASSYSPRVDTEAFF.

The table lists this clonotype with a few counts. This chain links TRBV3-1 with TRBJ2-3, with D tentatively TRBD1 (5 bases). Trimming pared 0 bases from V and 2 bases from J, leaving 9 bases between. The CDR3 contains 15 residues. Germline CDR1 and CDR2: LGHDT and YNNKEL (reference sequence). CDR3 sequence: CASSQEQGYTDTQYF. The CDR3 DNA reads as TGTGCCAGCAGCCAAGAGCAGGGCTACACAGATACGCAGTATTTT.